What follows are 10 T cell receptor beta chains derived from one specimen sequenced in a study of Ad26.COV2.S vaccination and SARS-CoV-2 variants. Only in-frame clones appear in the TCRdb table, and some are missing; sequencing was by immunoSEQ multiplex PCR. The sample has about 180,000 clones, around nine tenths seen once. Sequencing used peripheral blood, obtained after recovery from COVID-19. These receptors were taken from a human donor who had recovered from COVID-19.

CDR3 sequence reads: CASSMRGEKLFF. The CDR3 region has the DNA TGTGCCAGTAGTATGAGAGGAGAAAAACTGTTTTTT. V is TRBV19 and J is TRBJ1-4; D not certain. Looked up from germline, CDR1 is LNHDA and CDR2 is SQIVND (reference sequence). The CDR3 runs to 12 residues. Trimming removed 3 bases from V and 8 bases from J, with 7 bases in between.

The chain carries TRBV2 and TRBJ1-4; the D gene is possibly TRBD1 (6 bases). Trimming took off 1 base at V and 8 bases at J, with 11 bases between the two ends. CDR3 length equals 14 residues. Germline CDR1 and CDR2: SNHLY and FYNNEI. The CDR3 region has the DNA TGTGCCAGCAGTGAAGATCGTGGGGGCGAAAAACTGTTTTTT. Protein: CASSEDRGGEKLFF.

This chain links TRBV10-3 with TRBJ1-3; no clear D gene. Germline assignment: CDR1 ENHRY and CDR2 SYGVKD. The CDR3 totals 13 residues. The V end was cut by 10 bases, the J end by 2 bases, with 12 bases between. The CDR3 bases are TGTGCCACCTCAGGTGGCACTGGAAACACCATATATTTT. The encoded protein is CATSGGTGNTIYF.

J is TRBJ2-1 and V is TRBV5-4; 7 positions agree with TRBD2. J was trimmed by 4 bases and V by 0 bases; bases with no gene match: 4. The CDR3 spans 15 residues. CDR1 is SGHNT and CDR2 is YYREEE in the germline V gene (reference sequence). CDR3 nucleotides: TGTGCCAGCAGCTTGGCTAGCGGAGGGTACAATGAGCAGTTCTTC. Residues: CASSLASGGYNEQFF.

The CDR3 sequence is CASSESKRGFF. Written as DNA, the CDR3 is TGTGCCAGCAGTGAAAGTAAAAGGGGGTTCTTC. The chain has TRBV6-1 and TRBJ2-1; a possible D gene is TRBD1 (5 bases). Germline values: CDR1 MNHNS, CDR2 SASEGT. V lost 2 bases and J 15 bases, leaving 11 bases between the germline ends. There are 11 residues in the CDR3.

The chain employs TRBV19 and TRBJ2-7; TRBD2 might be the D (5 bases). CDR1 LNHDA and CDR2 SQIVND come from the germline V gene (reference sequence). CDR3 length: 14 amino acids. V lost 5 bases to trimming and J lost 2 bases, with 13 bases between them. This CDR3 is CASSETIEAYEQYF. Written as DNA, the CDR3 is TGTGCCAGTAGTGAGACTATAGAGGCCTACGAGCAGTACTTC.

The CDR3 protein is CAWERGLTDTQYF. The CDR3 region has the DNA TGTGCCTGGGAGAGGGGGCTCACAGATACGCAGTATTTT. The chain has TRBV30 and TRBJ2-3; 7 nucleotides align to TRBD1. Germline V gene lookup returns CDR1 GTSNPN and CDR2 SVGIG (reference sequence). The junction had 4 bases not matched to a gene; V was cut back by 5 bases and J by 2 bases. CDR3 size: 13 residues.

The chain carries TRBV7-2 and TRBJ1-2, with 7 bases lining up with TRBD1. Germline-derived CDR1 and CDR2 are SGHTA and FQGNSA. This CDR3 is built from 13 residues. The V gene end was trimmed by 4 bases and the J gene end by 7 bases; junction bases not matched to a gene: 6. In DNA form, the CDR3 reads TGTGCCAGCAGCTCCTACAGGGGATCTGGCTACACCTTC. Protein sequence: CASSSYRGSGYTF.

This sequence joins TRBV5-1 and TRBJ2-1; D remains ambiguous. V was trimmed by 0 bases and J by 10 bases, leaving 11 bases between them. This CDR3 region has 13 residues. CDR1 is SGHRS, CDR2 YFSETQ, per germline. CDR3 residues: CASSLAGMGEQFF. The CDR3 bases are TGCGCCAGCAGCTTGGCCGGAATGGGGGAGCAGTTCTTC. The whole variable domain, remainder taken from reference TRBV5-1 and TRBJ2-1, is KAGVTQTPRYLIKTRGQQVTLSCSPISGHRSVSWYQQTPGQGLQFLFEYFSETQRNKGNFPGRFSGRQFSNSRSEMNVSTLELGDSALYLCASSLAGMGEQFFGPGTRLTVL.

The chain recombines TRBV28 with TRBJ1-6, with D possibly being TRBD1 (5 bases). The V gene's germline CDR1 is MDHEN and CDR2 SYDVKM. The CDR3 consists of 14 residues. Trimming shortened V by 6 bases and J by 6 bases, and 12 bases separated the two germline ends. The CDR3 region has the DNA TGTGCCAGCAGGGATGGGACCACTAATTCACCCCTCCACTTT. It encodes CASRDGTTNSPLHF.